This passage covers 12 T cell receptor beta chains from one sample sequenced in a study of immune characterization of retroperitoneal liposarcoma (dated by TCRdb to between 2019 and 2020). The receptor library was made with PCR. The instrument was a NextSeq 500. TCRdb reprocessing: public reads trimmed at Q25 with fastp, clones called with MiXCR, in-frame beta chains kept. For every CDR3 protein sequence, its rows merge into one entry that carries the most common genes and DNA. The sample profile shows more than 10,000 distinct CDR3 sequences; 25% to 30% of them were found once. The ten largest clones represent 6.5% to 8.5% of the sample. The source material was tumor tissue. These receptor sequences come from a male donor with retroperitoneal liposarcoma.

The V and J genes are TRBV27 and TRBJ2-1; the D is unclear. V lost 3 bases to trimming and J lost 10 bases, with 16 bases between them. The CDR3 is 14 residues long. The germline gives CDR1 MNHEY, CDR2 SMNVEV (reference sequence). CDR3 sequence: CASSFSPDSYEQFF. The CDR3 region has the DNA TGTGCCAGCAGTTTTTCCCCAGACTCCTACGAGCAGTTCTTC.

CDR3 protein: CASSSVPGQGTRCCTDTQYF. For the CDR3, the DNA is TGTGCCAGCAGCTCAGTTCCCGGGCAGGGGACTAGGTGTTGCACAGATACGCAGTATTTT. The chain employs TRBV7-3 and TRBJ2-3, with 8 bases that match TRBD2. The CDR3 has 20 residues. With V trimmed by 4 bases and J by 1 base, 19 bases remained unmatched. Germline V gene sequence: CDR1 SGHTA, CDR2 FQGTGA.

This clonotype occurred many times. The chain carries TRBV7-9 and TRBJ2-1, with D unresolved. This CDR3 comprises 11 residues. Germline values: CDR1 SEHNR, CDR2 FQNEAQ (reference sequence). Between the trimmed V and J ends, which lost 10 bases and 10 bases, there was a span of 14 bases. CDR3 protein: CATTSIYEQFF. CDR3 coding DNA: TGTGCCACTACGTCCATCTACGAGCAGTTCTTC.

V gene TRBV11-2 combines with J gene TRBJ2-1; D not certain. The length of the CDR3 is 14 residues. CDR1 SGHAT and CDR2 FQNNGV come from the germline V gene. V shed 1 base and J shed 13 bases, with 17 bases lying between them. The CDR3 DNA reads TGTGCCAGCAGCTTAGGGCCAGTACAAGAGACCCAGTTCTTC. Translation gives CASSLGPVQETQFF.

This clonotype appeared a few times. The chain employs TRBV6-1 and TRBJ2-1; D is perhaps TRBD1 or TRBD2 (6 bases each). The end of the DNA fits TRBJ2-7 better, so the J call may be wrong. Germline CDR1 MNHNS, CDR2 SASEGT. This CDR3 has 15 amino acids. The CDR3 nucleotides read TGTGCCAGCAGCCCCGGCTGGAGGGGGTACAATGAGCAGTACTTC. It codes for CASSPGWRGYNEQYF.

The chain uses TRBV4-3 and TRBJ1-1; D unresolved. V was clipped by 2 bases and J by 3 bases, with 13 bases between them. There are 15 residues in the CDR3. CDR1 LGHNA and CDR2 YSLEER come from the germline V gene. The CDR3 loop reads CASSQSPHVYTEAFF. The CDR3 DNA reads TGCGCCAGCAGCCAATCTCCCCACGTTTACACTGAAGCTTTCTTT.

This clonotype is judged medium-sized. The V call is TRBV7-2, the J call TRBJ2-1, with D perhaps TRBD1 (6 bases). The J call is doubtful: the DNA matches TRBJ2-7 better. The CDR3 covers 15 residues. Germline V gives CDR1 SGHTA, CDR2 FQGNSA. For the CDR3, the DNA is TGTGCCAGCAGCGCCGGGGACACGGCCTACAATGAGCAGTACTTC. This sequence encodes CASSAGDTAYNEQYF.

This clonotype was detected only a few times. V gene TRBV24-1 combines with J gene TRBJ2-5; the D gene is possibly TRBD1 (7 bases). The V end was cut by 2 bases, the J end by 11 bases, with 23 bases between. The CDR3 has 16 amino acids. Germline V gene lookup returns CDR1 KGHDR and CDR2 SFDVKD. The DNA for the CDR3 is TGTGCCACCAGTGATTGGGACAAGGGGGCGGGGAATGAGCAGTACTTC. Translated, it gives CATSDWDKGAGNEQYF.

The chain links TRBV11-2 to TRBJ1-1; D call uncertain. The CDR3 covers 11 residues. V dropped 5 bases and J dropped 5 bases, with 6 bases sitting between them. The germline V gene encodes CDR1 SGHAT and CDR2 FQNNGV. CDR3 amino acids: CASSTPTEAFF. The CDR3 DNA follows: TGTGCCAGCAGCACACCGACTGAAGCTTTCTTT.

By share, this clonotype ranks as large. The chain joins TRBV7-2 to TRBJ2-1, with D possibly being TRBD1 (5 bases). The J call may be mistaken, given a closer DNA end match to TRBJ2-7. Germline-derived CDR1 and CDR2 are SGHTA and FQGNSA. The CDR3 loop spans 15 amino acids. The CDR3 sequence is CASSPLYGAYNEQYF. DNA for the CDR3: TGTGCCAGCAGCCCTTTGTATGGGGCCTACAATGAGCAGTACTTC.

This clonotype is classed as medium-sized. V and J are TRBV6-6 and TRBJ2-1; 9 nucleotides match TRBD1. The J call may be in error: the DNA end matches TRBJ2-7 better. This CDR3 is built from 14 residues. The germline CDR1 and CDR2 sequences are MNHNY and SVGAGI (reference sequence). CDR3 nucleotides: TGTGCCAGCAGTTACTCTGGACAGGGGAATGAGCAGTACTTC. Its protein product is CASSYSGQGNEQYF.

The CDR3 DNA reads TGTGCCAGCAGCTTTACTAGCGGGAGTCCCAATGAGCAGTACTTC. Its protein is CASSFTSGSPNEQYF. The genes are TRBV6-2 or TRBV6-3 and TRBJ2-1; 11 bases agree with TRBD2. The DNA end is more similar to TRBJ2-7, so the J call may be wrong. Germline CDR1 and CDR2: MNHEY and SVGEGT. The CDR3 has 15 residues.